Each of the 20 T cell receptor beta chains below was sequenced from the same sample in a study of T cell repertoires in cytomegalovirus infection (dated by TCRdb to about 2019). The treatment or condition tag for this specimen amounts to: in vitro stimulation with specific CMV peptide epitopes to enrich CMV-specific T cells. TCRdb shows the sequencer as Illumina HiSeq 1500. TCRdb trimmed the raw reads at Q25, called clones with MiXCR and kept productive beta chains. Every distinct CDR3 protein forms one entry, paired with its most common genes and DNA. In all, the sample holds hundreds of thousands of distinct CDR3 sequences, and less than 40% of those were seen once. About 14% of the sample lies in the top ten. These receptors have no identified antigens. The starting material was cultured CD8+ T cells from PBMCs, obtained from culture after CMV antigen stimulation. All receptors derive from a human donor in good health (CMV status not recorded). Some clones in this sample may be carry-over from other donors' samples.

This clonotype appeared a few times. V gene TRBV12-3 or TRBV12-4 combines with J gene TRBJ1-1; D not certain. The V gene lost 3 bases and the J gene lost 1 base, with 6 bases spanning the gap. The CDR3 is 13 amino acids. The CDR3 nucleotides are TGTGCCAGCAGTTTTGGAAAGAACACTGAAGCTTTCTTT. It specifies CASSFGKNTEAFF.

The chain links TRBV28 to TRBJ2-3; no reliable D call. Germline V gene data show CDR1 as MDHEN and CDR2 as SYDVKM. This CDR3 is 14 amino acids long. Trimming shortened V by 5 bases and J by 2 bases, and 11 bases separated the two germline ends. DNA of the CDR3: TGTGCCAGCAGTAGAGACACCCTCACAGATACGCAGTATTTT. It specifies CASSRDTLTDTQYF.

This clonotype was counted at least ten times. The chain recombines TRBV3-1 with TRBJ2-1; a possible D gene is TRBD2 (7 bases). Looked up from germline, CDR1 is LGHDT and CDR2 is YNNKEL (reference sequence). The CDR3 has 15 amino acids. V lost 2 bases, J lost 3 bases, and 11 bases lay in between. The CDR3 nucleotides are TGTGCCAGCAGCCAATCGGGGGGCGGCTACAATGAGCAGTTCTTC. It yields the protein CASSQSGGGYNEQFF.

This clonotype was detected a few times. CDR3 DNA sequence: TGTGCCAGCAGTGACCGGGACAGGAGCACTGAAGCTTTCTTT. Protein sequence: CASSDRDRSTEAFF. The gene calls are TRBV6-1 and TRBJ1-1; 8 nucleotides match TRBD1. The germline CDR1 and CDR2 sequences are MNHNS and SASEGT. The junction had 4 bases not matched to a gene; V was cut back by 3 bases and J by 4 bases. This CDR3 is 14 amino acids long.

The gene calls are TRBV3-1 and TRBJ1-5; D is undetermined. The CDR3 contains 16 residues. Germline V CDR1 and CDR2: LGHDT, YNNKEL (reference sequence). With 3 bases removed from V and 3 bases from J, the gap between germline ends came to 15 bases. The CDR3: CASSHSLTGINQPQHF. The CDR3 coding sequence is TGTGCCAGCAGCCACTCGCTGACCGGGATCAATCAGCCCCAGCATTTT.

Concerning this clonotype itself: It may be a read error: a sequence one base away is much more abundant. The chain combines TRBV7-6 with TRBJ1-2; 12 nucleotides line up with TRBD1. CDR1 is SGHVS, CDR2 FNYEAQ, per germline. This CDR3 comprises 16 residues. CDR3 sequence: CTSSLAGQGADYGYTF. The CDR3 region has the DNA TGTACCAGCAGCTTAGCGGGACAGGGGGCCGACTATGGCTACACCTTC.

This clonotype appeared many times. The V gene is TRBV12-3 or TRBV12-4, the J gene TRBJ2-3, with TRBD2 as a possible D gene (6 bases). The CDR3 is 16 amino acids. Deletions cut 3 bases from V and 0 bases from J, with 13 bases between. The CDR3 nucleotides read TGTGCCAGCAGTTTCTTTGCGGGGTCTAGCACAGATACGCAGTATTTT. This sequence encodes CASSFFAGSSTDTQYF.

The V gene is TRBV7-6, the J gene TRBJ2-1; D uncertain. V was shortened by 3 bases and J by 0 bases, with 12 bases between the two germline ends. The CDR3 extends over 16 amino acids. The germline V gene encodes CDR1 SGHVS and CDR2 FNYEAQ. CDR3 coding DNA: TGTGCCAGCAGCTTTTATGAGTCGAGCTCCTACAATGAGCAGTTCTTC. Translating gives CASSFYESSSYNEQFF.

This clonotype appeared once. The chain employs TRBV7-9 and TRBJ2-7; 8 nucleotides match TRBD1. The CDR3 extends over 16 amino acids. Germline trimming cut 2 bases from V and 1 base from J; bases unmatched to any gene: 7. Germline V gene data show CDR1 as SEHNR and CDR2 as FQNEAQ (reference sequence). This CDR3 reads CASSLMAGQESYEQYF. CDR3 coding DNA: TGTGCCAGCAGCTTAATGGCGGGACAGGAATCCTACGAGCAGTACTTC.

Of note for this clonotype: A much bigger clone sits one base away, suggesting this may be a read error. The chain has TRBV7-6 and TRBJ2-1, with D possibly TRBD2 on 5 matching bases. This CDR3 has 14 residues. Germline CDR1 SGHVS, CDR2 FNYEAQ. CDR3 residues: CVSSFGETYNEQFF. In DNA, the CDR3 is TGTGTCAGCAGCTTCGGGGAAACCTACAATGAGCAGTTCTTC.

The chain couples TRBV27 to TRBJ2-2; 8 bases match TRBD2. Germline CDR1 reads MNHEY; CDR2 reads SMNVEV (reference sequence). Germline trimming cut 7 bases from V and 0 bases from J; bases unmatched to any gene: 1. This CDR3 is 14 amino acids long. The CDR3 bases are TGTGCCAGCAATAGCGGGGCGAACACCGGGGAGCTGTTTTTT. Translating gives CASNSGANTGELFF.

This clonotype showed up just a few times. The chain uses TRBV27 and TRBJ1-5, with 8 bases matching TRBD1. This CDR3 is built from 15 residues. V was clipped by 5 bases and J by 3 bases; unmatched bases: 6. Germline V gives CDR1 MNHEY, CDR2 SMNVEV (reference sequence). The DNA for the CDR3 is TGTGCCAGCAGTCCGCGACAGGGGTACAATCAGCCCCAGCATTTT. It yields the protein CASSPRQGYNQPQHF.

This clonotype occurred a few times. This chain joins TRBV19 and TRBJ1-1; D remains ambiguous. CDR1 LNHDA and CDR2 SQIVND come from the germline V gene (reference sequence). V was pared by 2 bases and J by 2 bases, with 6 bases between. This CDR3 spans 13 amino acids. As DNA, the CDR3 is TGTGCCAGTAGTATAAGCCACAACACTGAAGCTTTCTTT. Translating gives CASSISHNTEAFF. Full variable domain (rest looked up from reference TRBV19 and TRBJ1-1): DGGITQSPKYLFRKEGQNVTLSCEQNLNHDAMYWYRQDPGQGLRLIYYSQIVNDFQKGDIAEGYSVSREKKESFPLTVTSAQKNPTAFYLCASSISHNTEAFFGQGTRLTVV.

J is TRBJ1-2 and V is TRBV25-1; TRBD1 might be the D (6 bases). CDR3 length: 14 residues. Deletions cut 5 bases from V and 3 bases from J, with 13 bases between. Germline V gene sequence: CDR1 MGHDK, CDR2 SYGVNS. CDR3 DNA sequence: TGTGCCAGCAGTCTTACCCAGGGGTACTATGGCTACACCTTC. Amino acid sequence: CASSLTQGYYGYTF.

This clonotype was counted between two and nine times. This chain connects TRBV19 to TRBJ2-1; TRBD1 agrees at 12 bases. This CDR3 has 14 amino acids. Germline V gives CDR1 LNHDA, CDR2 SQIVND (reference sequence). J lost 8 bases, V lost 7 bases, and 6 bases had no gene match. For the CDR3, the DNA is TGTGCCAGTAATACGGGACAGGGGGCTGATGAGCAGTTCTTC. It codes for CASNTGQGADEQFF. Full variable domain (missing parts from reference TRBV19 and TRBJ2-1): DGGITQSPKYLFRKEGQNVTLSCEQNLNHDAMYWYRQDPGQGLRLIYYSQIVNDFQKGDIAEGYSVSREKKESFPLTVTSAQKNPTAFYLCASNTGQGADEQFFGPGTRLTVL.

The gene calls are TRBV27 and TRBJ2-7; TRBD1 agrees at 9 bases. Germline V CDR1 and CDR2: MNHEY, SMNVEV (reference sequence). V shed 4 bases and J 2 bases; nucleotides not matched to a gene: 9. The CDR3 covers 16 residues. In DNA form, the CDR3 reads TGTGCCAGCAGTTATGACCCGGGACAGGGAACCTACGAGCAGTACGTC. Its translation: CASSYDPGQGTYEQYV.

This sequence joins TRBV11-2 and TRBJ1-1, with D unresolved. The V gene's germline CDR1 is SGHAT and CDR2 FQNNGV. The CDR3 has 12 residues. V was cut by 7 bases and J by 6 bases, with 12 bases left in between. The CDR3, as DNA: TGTGCCAGCACCCCACCCGATCCTGAAGCTTTCTTT. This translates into CASTPPDPEAFF.

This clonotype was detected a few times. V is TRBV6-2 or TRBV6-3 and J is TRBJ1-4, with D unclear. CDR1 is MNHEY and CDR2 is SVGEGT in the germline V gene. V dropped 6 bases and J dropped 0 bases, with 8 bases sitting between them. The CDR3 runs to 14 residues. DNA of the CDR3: TGTGCCAGCAGCCGAGTTGCAACTAATGAAAAACTGTTTTTT. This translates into CASSRVATNEKLFF.

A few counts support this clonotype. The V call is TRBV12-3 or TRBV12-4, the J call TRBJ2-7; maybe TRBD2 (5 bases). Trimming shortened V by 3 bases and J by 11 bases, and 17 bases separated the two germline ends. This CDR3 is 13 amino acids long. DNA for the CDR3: TGTGCCAGCAGTTTTGAGGAGGACTTCAGCAAGTACGTC. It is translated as CASSFEEDFSKYV.

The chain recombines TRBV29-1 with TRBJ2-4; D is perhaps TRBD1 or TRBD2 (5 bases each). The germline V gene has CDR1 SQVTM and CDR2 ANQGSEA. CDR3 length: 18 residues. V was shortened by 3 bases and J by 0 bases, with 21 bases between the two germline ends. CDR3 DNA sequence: TGCAGCGTTGAGTACCGGGACCCCCAAGTCCTAGCCAAAAACATTCAGTACTTC. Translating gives CSVEYRDPQVLAKNIQYF.